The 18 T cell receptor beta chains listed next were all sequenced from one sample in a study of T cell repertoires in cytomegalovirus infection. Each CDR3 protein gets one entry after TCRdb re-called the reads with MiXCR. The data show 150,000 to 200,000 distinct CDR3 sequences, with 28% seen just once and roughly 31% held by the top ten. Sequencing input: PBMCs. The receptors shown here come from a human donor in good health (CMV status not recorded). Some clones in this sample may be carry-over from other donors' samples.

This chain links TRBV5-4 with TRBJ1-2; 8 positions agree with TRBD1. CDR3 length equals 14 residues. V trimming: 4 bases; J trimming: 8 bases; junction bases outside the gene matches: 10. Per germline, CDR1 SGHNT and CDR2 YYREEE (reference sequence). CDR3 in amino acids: CASSPLDRGGGYTF. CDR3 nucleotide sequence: TGTGCCAGCAGCCCTCTAGACAGGGGAGGAGGCTACACCTTC.

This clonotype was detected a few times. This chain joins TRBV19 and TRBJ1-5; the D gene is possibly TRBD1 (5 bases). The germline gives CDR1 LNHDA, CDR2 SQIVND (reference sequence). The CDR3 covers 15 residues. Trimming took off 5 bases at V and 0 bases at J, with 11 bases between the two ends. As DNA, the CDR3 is TGTGCCAGTAGTGAGACAGATTATAGCAATCAGCCCCAGCATTTT. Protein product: CASSETDYSNQPQHF.

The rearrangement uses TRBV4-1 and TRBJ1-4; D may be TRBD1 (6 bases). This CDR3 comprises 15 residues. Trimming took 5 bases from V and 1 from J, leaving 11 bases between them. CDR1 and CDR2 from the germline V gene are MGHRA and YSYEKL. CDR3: CASSRTGRTNEKLFF. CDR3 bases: TGCGCCAGCAGCAGAACAGGGCGAACTAATGAAAAACTGTTTTTT.

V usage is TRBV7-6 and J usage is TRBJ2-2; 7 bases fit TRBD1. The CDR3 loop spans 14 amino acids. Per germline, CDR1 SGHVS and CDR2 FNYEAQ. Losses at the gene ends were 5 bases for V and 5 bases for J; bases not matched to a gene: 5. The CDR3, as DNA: TGTGCCAGCAGCCGTGAGACAGGGACCGGGGAGCTGTTTTTT. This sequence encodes CASSRETGTGELFF.

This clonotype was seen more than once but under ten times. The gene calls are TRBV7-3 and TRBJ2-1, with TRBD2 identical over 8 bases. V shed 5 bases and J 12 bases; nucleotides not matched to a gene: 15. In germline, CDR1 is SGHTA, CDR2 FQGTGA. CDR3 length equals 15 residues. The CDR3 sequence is CASSPREGSNSGQFF. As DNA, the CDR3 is TGTGCCAGCAGCCCCCGGGAGGGCTCCAATAGTGGGCAGTTCTTC.

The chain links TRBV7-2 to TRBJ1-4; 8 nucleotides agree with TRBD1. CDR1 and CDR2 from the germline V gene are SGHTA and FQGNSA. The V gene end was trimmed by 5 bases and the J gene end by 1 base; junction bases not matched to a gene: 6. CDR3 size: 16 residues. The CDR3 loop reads CASSPTGVGTNEKLFF. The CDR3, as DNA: TGTGCCAGCAGCCCGACAGGGGTTGGAACTAATGAAAAACTGTTTTTT.

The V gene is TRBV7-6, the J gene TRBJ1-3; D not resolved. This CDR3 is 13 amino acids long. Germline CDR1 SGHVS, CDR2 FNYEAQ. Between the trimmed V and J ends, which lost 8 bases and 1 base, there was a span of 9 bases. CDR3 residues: CASQQDSGNTIYF. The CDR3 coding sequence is TGTGCCAGCCAACAAGATTCTGGAAACACCATATATTTT.

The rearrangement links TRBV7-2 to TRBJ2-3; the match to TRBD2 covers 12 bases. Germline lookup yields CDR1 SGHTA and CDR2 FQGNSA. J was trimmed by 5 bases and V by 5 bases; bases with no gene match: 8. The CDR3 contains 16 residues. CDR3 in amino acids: CASSLTSGGRVDTQYF. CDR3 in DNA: TGTGCCAGCAGCCTGACTAGCGGGGGAAGGGTAGATACGCAGTATTTT.

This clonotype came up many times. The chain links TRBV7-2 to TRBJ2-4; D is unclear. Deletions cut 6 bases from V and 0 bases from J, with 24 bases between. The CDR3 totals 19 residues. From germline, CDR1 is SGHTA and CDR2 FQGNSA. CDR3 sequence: CASSWPGLSDVIAKNIQYF. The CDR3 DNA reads TGTGCCAGCAGTTGGCCCGGCCTCTCCGACGTTATAGCCAAAAACATTCAGTACTTC.

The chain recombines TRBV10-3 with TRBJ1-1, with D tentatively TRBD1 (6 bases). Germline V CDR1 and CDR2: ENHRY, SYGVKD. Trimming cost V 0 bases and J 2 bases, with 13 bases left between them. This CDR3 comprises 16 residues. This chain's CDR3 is CAISESNGQSNTEAFF. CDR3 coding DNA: TGTGCCATCAGTGAGTCGAACGGACAGTCCAACACTGAAGCTTTCTTT.

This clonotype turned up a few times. This CDR3 is CASSKVGAQYNEQFF. For the CDR3, the DNA is TGTGCCAGCAGCAAGGTTGGGGCGCAATACAATGAGCAGTTCTTC. This chain links TRBV7-2 with TRBJ2-1; a possible D gene is TRBD1 (5 bases). V dropped 5 bases and J dropped 4 bases, with 15 bases sitting between them. The germline CDR1 and CDR2 sequences are SGHTA and FQGNSA. CDR3 size: 15 residues.

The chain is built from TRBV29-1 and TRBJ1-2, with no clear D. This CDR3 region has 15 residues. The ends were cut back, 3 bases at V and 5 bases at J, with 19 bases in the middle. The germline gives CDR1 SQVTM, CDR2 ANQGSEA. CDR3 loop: CSVDLPPKGWYGYTF. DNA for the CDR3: TGCAGCGTTGATCTTCCCCCGAAGGGTTGGTATGGCTACACCTTC.

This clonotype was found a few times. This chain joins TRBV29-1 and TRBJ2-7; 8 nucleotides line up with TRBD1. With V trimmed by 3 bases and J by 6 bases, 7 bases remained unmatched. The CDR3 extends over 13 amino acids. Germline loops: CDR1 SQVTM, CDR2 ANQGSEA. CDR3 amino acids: CSVDGQGASEQYF. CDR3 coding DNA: TGCAGCGTTGACGGGCAGGGGGCGAGCGAGCAGTACTTC.

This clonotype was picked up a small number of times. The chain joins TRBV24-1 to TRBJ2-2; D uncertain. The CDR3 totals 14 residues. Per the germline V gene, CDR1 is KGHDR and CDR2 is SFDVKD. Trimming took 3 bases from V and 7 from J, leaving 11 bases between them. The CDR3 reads CATSDPRKYGELFF. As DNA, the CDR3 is TGTGCCACCAGTGATCCCCGAAAGTACGGGGAGCTGTTTTTT.

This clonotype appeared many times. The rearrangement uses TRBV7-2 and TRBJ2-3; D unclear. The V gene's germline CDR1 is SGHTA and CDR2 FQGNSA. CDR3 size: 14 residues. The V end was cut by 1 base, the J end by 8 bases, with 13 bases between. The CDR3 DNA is TGTGCCAGCAGCTTAGTGGGTAGCCCGGGTACGCAGTATTTT. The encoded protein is CASSLVGSPGTQYF. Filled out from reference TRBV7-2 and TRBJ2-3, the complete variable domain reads GAGVSQSPSNKVTEKGKDVELRCDPISGHTALYWYRQSLGQGLEFLIYFQGNSAPDKSGLPSDRFSAERTGGSVSTLTIQRTQQEDSAVYLCASSLVGSPGTQYFGPGTRLTVL.

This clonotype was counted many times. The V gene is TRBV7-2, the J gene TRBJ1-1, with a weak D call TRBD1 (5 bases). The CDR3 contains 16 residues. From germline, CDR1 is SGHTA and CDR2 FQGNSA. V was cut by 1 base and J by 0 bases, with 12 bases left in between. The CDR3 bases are TGTGCCAGCAGCTTAGGCAGGGCAGGAATGAACACTGAAGCTTTCTTT. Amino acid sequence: CASSLGRAGMNTEAFF. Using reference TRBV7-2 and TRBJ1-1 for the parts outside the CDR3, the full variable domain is GAGVSQSPSNKVTEKGKDVELRCDPISGHTALYWYRQSLGQGLEFLIYFQGNSAPDKSGLPSDRFSAERTGGSVSTLTIQRTQQEDSAVYLCASSLGRAGMNTEAFFGQGTRLTVV.

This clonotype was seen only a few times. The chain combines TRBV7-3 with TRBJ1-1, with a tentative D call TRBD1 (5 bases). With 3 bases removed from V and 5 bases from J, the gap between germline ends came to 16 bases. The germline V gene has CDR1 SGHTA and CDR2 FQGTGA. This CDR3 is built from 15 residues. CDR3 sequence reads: CASSFNGQGRTEAFF. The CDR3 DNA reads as TGTGCCAGCAGCTTTAATGGGCAGGGTAGGACTGAAGCTTTCTTT.

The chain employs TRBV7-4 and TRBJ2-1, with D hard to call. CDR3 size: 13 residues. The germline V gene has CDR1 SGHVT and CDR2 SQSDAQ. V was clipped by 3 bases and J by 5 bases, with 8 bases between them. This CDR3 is CASSFSRDNEQFF. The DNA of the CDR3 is TGTGCCAGCAGCTTTAGCAGAGACAATGAGCAGTTCTTC.